These 10 T cell receptor beta chains share one sample of origin, sequenced in a study of naive and memory T cell subsets. Study observations and caveats: Possibly reflecting memory cells re-expressing CD45RA, a few larger clonotypes occurred in naive repertoires, especially CD8.

The antigens for these receptors are not known. Two oligonucleotides, mixed equimolar, formed the beta constant-region primer covering TRBC1 and TRBC2. Ligated cDNA was amplified by four rounds of PCR with nested alpha and beta constant-region primers and SP2. TCRdb re-called the UMI-ligation and nested PCR reads through MiXCR, storing one row per CDR3 protein. The sample holds roughly 83,000 distinct CDR3 sequences, approximately 10% seen once. The sample comprised naive CD4+ T cells from blood. All receptors derive from a human donor in good health.

This clonotype appeared many times. This chain connects TRBV11-2 to TRBJ2-3; possible D gene TRBD2, 5 bases. CDR1 and CDR2 from the germline V gene are SGHAT and FQNNGV. Trimming left V 3 bases short and J 2 bases short, with 15 bases between. This CDR3 region has 16 residues. Here the CDR3 DNA reads TGTGCCAGCAGCTTGGGTTTAGCGCAAAACACAGATACGCAGTATTTT. Amino acid sequence: CASSLGLAQNTDTQYF.

This clonotype turned up a few times. The V call is TRBV7-6, the J call TRBJ1-1, with D perhaps TRBD1 (5 bases). This CDR3 has 13 residues. CDR1 SGHVS and CDR2 FNYEAQ come from the germline V gene. With 5 bases removed from V and 6 bases from J, the gap between germline ends came to 13 bases. The CDR3 loop reads CASSVTAGAEAFF. Here the CDR3 DNA reads TGTGCCAGCAGCGTGACAGCCGGGGCTGAAGCTTTCTTT.

V is TRBV5-6 and J is TRBJ1-5, with D hard to call. Trimming took 6 bases from V and 0 from J, leaving 16 bases between them. Germline assignment: CDR1 SGHDT and CDR2 YYEEEE. The CDR3 totals 16 residues. The CDR3 sequence is CASTRVVSHSNQPQHF. Written as DNA, the CDR3 is TGTGCCAGCACCCGGGTCGTCTCCCATAGCAATCAGCCCCAGCATTTT.

The chain combines TRBV6-5 with TRBJ2-7; 7 bases line up with TRBD1. Germline CDR1 MNHEY, CDR2 SVGAGI. The trim removed 6 bases at V and 1 base at J, leaving 3 bases unmatched. This CDR3 has 13 amino acids. The CDR3 is CASSQGQSYEQYF. CDR3 bases: TGTGCCAGCAGCCAGGGACAGTCCTACGAGCAGTACTTC.

This clonotype was recorded at least ten times. The gene calls are TRBV6-2 or TRBV6-3 and TRBJ2-2; 13 bases are a match to TRBD2. The J segment lost 6 bases and the V segment lost 7 bases, leaving 5 bases of the junction unmatched. Germline CDR1 and CDR2: MNHEY and SVGEGT. CDR3 length: 15 residues. As DNA, the CDR3 is TGTGCCAGCAAGGATGGACTAGCGGGGGCCGGGGAGCTGTTTTTT. Protein sequence: CASKDGLAGAGELFF.

This clonotype was detected many times. The rearrangement uses TRBV7-2 and TRBJ1-6; D perhaps matches TRBD1 (5 bases). This CDR3 comprises 13 residues. The V gene's germline CDR1 is SGHTA and CDR2 FQGNSA. V was trimmed by 2 bases and J by 10 bases, leaving 9 bases between them. DNA of the CDR3: TGTGCCAGCAGCTTACAGGGTAACTCACCCCTCCACTTT. Its translation: CASSLQGNSPLHF.

This clonotype was observed a handful of times. The genes are TRBV27 and TRBJ2-7; the match to TRBD1 covers 8 bases. The CDR3 runs 14 residues. The V gene's germline CDR1 is MNHEY and CDR2 SMNVEV (reference sequence). Trimming took 6 bases from V and 3 from J; bases not matched to a gene: 7. In DNA, the CDR3 is TGTGCCAGCAGCCGGACAGGGTTCGGCTACGAGCAGTACTTC. Translating gives CASSRTGFGYEQYF.

About this clonotype: This may be a read error, as it is one base from a much larger clone. The chain carries TRBV20-1 and TRBJ2-1; no clear D. The CDR3 has 12 residues. Between the trimmed V and J ends, which lost 5 bases and 5 bases, there was a span of 10 bases. Germline V lookup: CDR1 DFQATT, CDR2 SNEGSKA (reference sequence). This chain's CDR3 is CSAHHVDNEQFF. The CDR3 DNA is TGCAGTGCTCACCACGTTGACAATGAGCAGTTCTTC.

This clonotype was observed at least ten times. V and J are TRBV9 and TRBJ1-5; perhaps TRBD1 as D (6 bases). With 0 bases removed from V and 4 bases from J, the gap between germline ends came to 11 bases. The CDR3 runs to 15 residues. From germline, CDR1 is SGDLS and CDR2 YYNGEE. The CDR3 loop reads CASSVGGTQNQPQHF. Written as DNA, the CDR3 is TGTGCCAGCAGCGTAGGAGGGACACAAAATCAGCCCCAGCATTTT.

This clonotype was seen a handful of times. J is TRBJ2-1 and V is TRBV3-1, with TRBD2 identical over 10 bases. The CDR3 runs to 15 residues. The germline V gene encodes CDR1 LGHDT and CDR2 YNNKEL (reference sequence). Unmatched junction bases numbered 6, after V lost 6 bases and J lost 4 bases. In DNA, the CDR3 is TGTGCCAGCAGGGATAGCGGGAGGACTTACAATGAGCAGTTCTTC. Translating gives CASRDSGRTYNEQFF.